This TCR beta chain comes out of a study of cytomegalovirus exposure and HLA in healthy donors. Study-wide background: The approximately 130 validation repertoires matched the 666 first-cohort repertoires in platform, a later analysis reported. General study findings and limits: In a later analysis, first-cohort TCR clusters were found to tend to co-occur in the roughly 120 validation repertoires. It was 150 to 200 TCR beta chains that were listed as cytomegalovirus-associated. Confirmation was obtained in vitro that a few CMV-associated chains are specific for CMV antigens.

Sequencing was performed with immunoSEQ multiplex PCR; in TCRdb, only in-frame clones are kept and a portion is missing. The table shows roughly 330,000 clones, with around 90% occurring only once. Trimming removed 6 bases from V and 6 bases from J, with 18 bases in between. CDR3 length equals 14 residues. Germline values: CDR1 PRHDT, CDR2 FYEKMQ (reference sequence). As for this clone: Its specificity is unknown.

The material sequenced was PBMCs. The source is a woman aged 30 to 39 in good health and CMV-seropositive. The rearrangement links TRBV13 to TRBJ2-7; possibly TRBD1 for D (7 bases). CDR3 bases: TGTGCCAGCAGACGTAACAGGGGAGGTTTCGAGCAGTACTTC. This codes for CASRRNRGGFEQYF.